These 8 T cell receptor beta chains were all obtained from the same sample, sequenced in a study of OX40 agonist ivuxolimab in advanced cancers. Profiling relied on immunoSEQ multiplex PCR, and the TCRdb table lists in-frame clones only, not all of them. The sample lists about 18,000 clones; roughly 84% were seen once. The sequencing used CD4+ or CD8+ T cells sorted from blood, collected in a trial of the OX40 agonist ivuxolimab. The receptors were gathered from an adult with an advanced solid tumor such as melanoma, head and neck, liver or kidney cancer.

The chain couples TRBV7-9 to TRBJ1-2, with a weak D call TRBD1 (5 bases). Germline values: CDR1 SEHNR, CDR2 FQNEAQ (reference sequence). The CDR3 sequence is 13 residues long. The germline V and J ends were trimmed by 5 bases and 2 bases, with 9 bases remaining between them. This CDR3 is CASSQGTNYGYTF. CDR3 nucleotide sequence: TGTGCCAGCAGCCAGGGAACAAACTATGGCTACACCTTC.

This sequence joins TRBV27 and TRBJ1-1, with 7 bases fitting TRBD1. CDR1 is MNHEY and CDR2 is SMNVEV in the germline V gene (reference sequence). V was pared by 4 bases and J by 4 bases, with 12 bases of the junction left unmatched. The CDR3 runs 16 residues. CDR3 protein: CASSSLKGGGGTEAFF. The CDR3 DNA is TGTGCCAGCAGTTCGCTGAAAGGGGGCGGAGGCACTGAAGCTTTCTTT.

This sequence joins TRBV9 and TRBJ2-3; TRBD2 is a possible D gene (6 bases). Looked up from germline, CDR1 is SGDLS and CDR2 is YYNGEE. The V gene lost 4 bases and the J gene lost 0 bases, with 12 bases spanning the gap. This CDR3 region has 15 residues. The CDR3 DNA sequence: TGTGCCAGCAGCTCCTATGGGGGGAGCACAGATACGCAGTATTTT. Translation gives CASSSYGGSTDTQYF.

The CDR3 nucleotides read TGTGCCAGTAGTATAGATTTGGGGCGGAGGGATGAGCAGTTCTTC. This sequence encodes CASSIDLGRRDEQFF. The chain recombines TRBV19 with TRBJ2-1; D might be TRBD2 (6 bases). The CDR3 is made up of 15 amino acids. Trimming took 0 bases from V and 8 from J, leaving 14 bases between them. The germline V gene has CDR1 LNHDA and CDR2 SQIVND (reference sequence).

This rearrangement joins TRBV30 to TRBJ2-7; 8 bases align to TRBD1. J gave up 2 bases and V 8 bases, and 8 bases lay outside the gene matches. This CDR3 spans 13 amino acids. CDR1 and CDR2 from the germline V gene are GTSNPN and SVGIG (reference sequence). In nucleotides, the CDR3 is TGTGCCGCAGGGACAGGCCTCACCTACGAGCAGTACTTC. Protein: CAAGTGLTYEQYF.

V gene TRBV6-1 combines with J gene TRBJ1-2; 11 bases line up with TRBD1. The CDR3 is 15 amino acids. In germline, CDR1 is MNHNS, CDR2 SASEGT. The V gene end was trimmed by 6 bases and the J gene end by 8 bases; junction bases not matched to a gene: 11. CDR3 residues: CASSPTGQGAFGYTF. The CDR3 DNA reads as TGTGCCAGCAGCCCAACAGGACAGGGGGCTTTCGGCTACACCTTC.

This sequence joins TRBV19 and TRBJ1-1; weak D call: TRBD1 (6 bases). V lost 5 bases and J lost 4, with 14 bases in between. The CDR3 covers 14 residues. Germline V lookup: CDR1 LNHDA, CDR2 SQIVND (reference sequence). CDR3 region: CASSQGTVFTEAFF. The CDR3 nucleotides are TGTGCCAGTAGTCAGGGGACGGTTTTCACTGAAGCTTTCTTT.

The rearrangement links TRBV7-9 to TRBJ2-7; D remains ambiguous. CDR1 is SEHNR and CDR2 is FQNEAQ in the germline V gene (reference sequence). Trimming left V 1 base short and J 2 bases short, with 6 bases between. This CDR3 region has 13 residues. The DNA for the CDR3 is TGTGCCAGCAGCTTAGTGGCAGCCTACGAGCAGTACTTC. It encodes CASSLVAAYEQYF.